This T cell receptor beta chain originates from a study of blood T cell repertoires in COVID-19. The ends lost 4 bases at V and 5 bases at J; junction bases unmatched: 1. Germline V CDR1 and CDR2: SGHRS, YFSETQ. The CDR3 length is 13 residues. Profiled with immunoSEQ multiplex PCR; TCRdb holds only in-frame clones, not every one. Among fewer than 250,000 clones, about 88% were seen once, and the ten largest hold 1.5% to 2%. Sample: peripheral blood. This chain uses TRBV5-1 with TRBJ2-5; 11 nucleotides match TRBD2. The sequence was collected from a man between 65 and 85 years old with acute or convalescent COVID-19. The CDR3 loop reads CASSPSGGETQYF. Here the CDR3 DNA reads TGCGCCAGCAGCCCTAGCGGGGGGGAGACCCAGTACTTC.